The 25 T cell receptor beta chains listed next were all sequenced from one sample in a study of blood T cell repertoires in COVID-19. Method: immunoSEQ multiplex PCR; TCRdb's copy keeps in-frame clones and lacks some. The table includes around 170,000 clones, approximately 86% detected once. The source material was peripheral blood. The receptor set was obtained from a woman in her 30s with active or convalescent COVID-19.

The chain has TRBV18 and TRBJ1-1, with D perhaps TRBD1 (5 bases). In germline, CDR1 is KGHSH, CDR2 LQKENI. CDR3 length: 13 residues. The V end was cut by 5 bases, the J end by 4 bases, with 11 bases between. The CDR3 nucleotides are TGTGCCAGCTCAGACAGATGGGGCACTGAAGCTTTCTTT. Protein: CASSDRWGTEAFF.

A remark on this clone: Other DNA sequences in the sample encode the same CDR3. The chain joins TRBV5-1 to TRBJ2-1; D is possibly TRBD2 (6 bases). V was trimmed by 2 bases and J by 0 bases, leaving 9 bases between them. This CDR3 has 15 amino acids. Germline CDR1 and CDR2: SGHRS and YFSETQ. The CDR3 is CASSLGGSSYNEQFF. CDR3 in DNA: TGCGCCAGCAGCTTAGGAGGGAGCTCCTACAATGAGCAGTTCTTC. The full variable domain, completed using reference TRBV5-1 and TRBJ2-1, is KAGVTQTPRYLIKTRGQQVTLSCSPISGHRSVSWYQQTPGQGLQFLFEYFSETQRNKGNFPGRFSGRQFSNSRSEMNVSTLELGDSALYLCASSLGGSSYNEQFFGPGTRLTVL.

The V gene is TRBV27, the J gene TRBJ2-7; a weak D match, TRBD2 (6 bases). The germline gives CDR1 MNHEY, CDR2 SMNVEV (reference sequence). V shed 4 bases and J shed 6 bases, with 7 bases lying between them. The CDR3 spans 11 residues. CDR3 sequence: CASSWGGEQYF. CDR3 DNA sequence: TGTGCCAGCAGTTGGGGAGGCGAGCAGTACTTC.

The chain is built from TRBV7-5 and TRBJ1-1; the table's TRBD1 call for D was not verified on the DNA. TRBV7-5 is a known pseudogene. The CDR3 runs 13 residues. CDR3 amino acids: CARSLEGATEAFF. In DNA, the CDR3 is TGTGCCAGAAGCTTAGAAGGGGCAACTGAAGCTTTCTTT.

The chain employs TRBV4-1 and TRBJ2-5; D perhaps matches TRBD2 (6 bases). There are 15 residues in the CDR3. CDR1 is MGHRA, CDR2 YSYEKL, per germline. V dropped 1 base and J dropped 5 bases, with 14 bases sitting between them. In nucleotides, the CDR3 is TGCGCCAGCAGCCAAGCCTCGGGGGATGAGGAGACCCAGTACTTC. This translates into CASSQASGDEETQYF.

The chain uses TRBV6-5 and TRBJ1-1; D remains ambiguous. This CDR3 region has 14 residues. Deletions cut 1 base from V and 1 base from J, with 7 bases between. Germline CDR1 is MNHEY and CDR2 is SVGAGI. This CDR3 reads CASSYYSPNTEAFF. DNA of the CDR3: TGTGCCAGCAGTTACTACAGCCCGAACACTGAAGCTTTCTTT.

This chain connects TRBV3-1 (or the pseudogene TRBV3-2) to TRBJ2-3, with TRBD2 identical over 13 bases. The germline gives CDR1 LGHDT, CDR2 YNNKEL (reference sequence). The length of the CDR3 is 17 residues. V shed 5 bases, J shed 2 bases, and the junction held 7 bases outside the gene matches. Here the CDR3 reads CASSSRTSGSFTDTQYF. CDR3 coding DNA: TGTGCCAGCAGCTCTCGGACTAGCGGGAGTTTCACAGATACGCAGTATTTT.

The DNA for the CDR3 is TGTGCCAGCCAACAGGGGCCAAATCAGCCCCAGCATTTT. As protein: CASQQGPNQPQHF. The chain couples TRBV10-3 to TRBJ1-5; 7 nucleotides match TRBD1. Germline CDR1 and CDR2: ENHRY and SYGVKD. V lost 10 bases to trimming and J lost 4 bases; unmatched junction nucleotides: 7. This CDR3 region has 13 residues.

This chain links TRBV5-1 with TRBJ2-7; TRBD1 is a possible D gene (5 bases). This CDR3 is 14 amino acids long. CDR1 is SGHRS and CDR2 is YFSETQ in the germline V gene. V lost 1 base and J 2 bases, leaving 10 bases between the germline ends. The CDR3 is CASSLTAGTYEQYF. CDR3 in DNA: TGCGCCAGCAGCTTGACGGCAGGGACCTACGAGCAGTACTTC. The complete variable domain, with remaining parts taken from reference TRBV5-1 and TRBJ2-7, reads KAGVTQTPRYLIKTRGQQVTLSCSPISGHRSVSWYQQTPGQGLQFLFEYFSETQRNKGNFPGRFSGRQFSNSRSEMNVSTLELGDSALYLCASSLTAGTYEQYFGPGTRLTVT.

The rearrangement uses TRBV10-2 and TRBJ2-7; 9 nucleotides match TRBD2. There are 15 residues in the CDR3. V lost 8 bases, J lost 3 bases, and 11 bases stayed unmatched. Germline assignment: CDR1 WSHSY and CDR2 SAAADI. The CDR3 DNA sequence: TGCGCCAGCCACTACACCGGGACTAGCCACTACGAGCAGTACTTC. Its protein product is CASHYTGTSHYEQYF.

For the CDR3, the DNA is TGTGCCAGCAGCCCATCGAGGGCAGGGGTCCGGGAGCTGTTTTTT. Its translation is CASSPSRAGVRELFF. The chain couples TRBV14 to TRBJ2-2, with D maybe TRBD1 (6 bases). From germline, CDR1 is SGHDN and CDR2 FVKESK. With 4 bases removed from V and 9 bases from J, the gap between germline ends came to 18 bases. The CDR3 has 15 residues. Combining the CDR3 with reference TRBV14 and TRBJ2-2 gives the whole variable domain EAGVTQFPSHSVIEKGQTVTLRCDPISGHDNLYWYRRVMGKEIKFLLHFVKESKQDESGMPNNRFLAERTGGTYSTLKVQPAELEDSGVYFCASSPSRAGVRELFFGEGSRLTVL.

The chain recombines TRBV18 with TRBJ1-3; 8 bases match TRBD1. Germline-derived CDR1 and CDR2 are KGHSH and LQKENI. Germline trimming cut 0 bases from V and 1 base from J; bases unmatched to any gene: 2. The CDR3 has 16 residues. The CDR3: CASSPPTGGSGNTIYF. The CDR3 DNA follows: TGTGCCAGCTCACCACCCACAGGGGGTTCTGGAAACACCATATATTTT.

V is TRBV24-1 and J is TRBJ1-5; TRBD1 is a possible D gene (5 bases). Germline CDR1 reads KGHDR; CDR2 reads SFDVKD. The ends were cut back, 9 bases at V and 1 base at J, with 9 bases in the middle. The CDR3 covers 13 residues. CDR3 amino acids: CATGGSSNQPQHF. CDR3 sequence (DNA): TGTGCCACCGGGGGGTCGAGCAATCAGCCCCAGCATTTT.

The V gene is TRBV6-5, the J gene TRBJ1-6, with a possible D match to TRBD1 (5 bases). This CDR3 has 15 residues. The V gene lost 6 bases and the J gene lost 3 bases, with 12 bases spanning the gap. Germline-derived CDR1 and CDR2 are MNHEY and SVGAGI. The CDR3 spells CASSPSGLYNSPLHF. CDR3 coding DNA: TGTGCCAGCAGCCCCTCGGGACTCTATAATTCACCCCTCCACTTT.

This chain connects TRBV15 to TRBJ2-1; maybe TRBD2 (6 bases). Germline CDR1 LNHNV, CDR2 YYDKDF (reference sequence). This CDR3 comprises 14 residues. The V and J ends lost 1 base and 9 bases respectively, with 13 bases between them. The DNA for the CDR3 is TGTGCCACCAGCAGAGTACTAGCCACCAGTGAGCAGTTCTTC. Its protein product is CATSRVLATSEQFF.

The chain is built from TRBV29-1 and TRBJ2-7, with 8 bases matching TRBD1. This CDR3 contains 12 residues. V lost 6 bases, J lost 3 bases, and 4 bases stayed unmatched. In germline, CDR1 is SQVTM, CDR2 ANQGSEA. The CDR3 protein is CSVRQGLYEQYF. The CDR3 DNA sequence: TGCAGCGTGAGACAGGGGCTCTACGAGCAGTACTTC.

The chain uses TRBV6-1 and TRBJ2-7; 9 bases are a match to TRBD1. With 0 bases clipped from V and 5 bases from J, the junction kept 5 bases outside the gene matches. The CDR3 runs to 15 residues. The germline CDR1 and CDR2 sequences are MNHNS and SASEGT. This CDR3 is CASSEANWTGDEQYF. The CDR3 bases are TGTGCCAGCAGTGAAGCTAATTGGACAGGGGACGAGCAGTACTTC.

The rearrangement uses TRBV4-2 and TRBJ2-1, with 10 bases that match TRBD2. With 2 bases clipped from V and 3 bases from J, the junction kept 4 bases outside the gene matches. This CDR3 is built from 16 residues. Germline CDR1 is LGHNA and CDR2 is YNFKEQ. The CDR3 DNA sequence: TGTGCCAGCAGCCAATCCAGCGGGAGGGGCTACAATGAGCAGTTCTTC. It codes for CASSQSSGRGYNEQFF.

CDR3 nucleotides: TGTGCCAGCTCCTCCTCTAGGGGCTACACCTTC. Residues: CASSSSRGYTF. The J gene is TRBJ1-2, the V gene TRBV7-9; D remains unclear. The germline V gene encodes CDR1 SEHNR and CDR2 FQNEAQ (reference sequence). The length of the CDR3 is 11 residues. V lost 8 bases to trimming and J lost 8 bases, with 12 bases between them.

This chain uses TRBV5-1 with TRBJ2-2; D call uncertain. With 0 bases removed from V and 5 bases from J, the gap between germline ends came to 14 bases. Per germline, CDR1 SGHRS and CDR2 YFSETQ. This CDR3 contains 16 residues. Here the CDR3 DNA reads TGCGCCAGCAGCTTGGTGCCTCATGCCGGGACCGGGGAGCTGTTTTTT. It is translated as CASSLVPHAGTGELFF. The full variable domain, its missing parts supplied by reference TRBV5-1 and TRBJ2-2, is KAGVTQTPRYLIKTRGQQVTLSCSPISGHRSVSWYQQTPGQGLQFLFEYFSETQRNKGNFPGRFSGRQFSNSRSEMNVSTLELGDSALYLCASSLVPHAGTGELFFGEGSRLTVL.

This chain connects TRBV11-2 to TRBJ1-4, with D possibly matching TRBD1 (6 bases). The V and J ends lost 5 bases and 8 bases respectively, with 21 bases between them. This CDR3 has 16 residues. Germline assignment: CDR1 SGHAT and CDR2 FQNNGV. The CDR3 DNA reads as TGTGCCAGCAGCCCAGCTACAGGGACCTTACGGGAAAAACTGTTTTTT. It is translated as CASSPATGTLREKLFF. Filled out from reference TRBV11-2 and TRBJ1-4, the complete variable domain reads EAGVAQSPRYKIIEKRQSVAFWCNPISGHATLYWYQQILGQGPKLLIQFQNNGVVDDSQLPKDRFSAERLKGVDSTLKIQPAKLEDSAVYLCASSPATGTLREKLFFGSGTQLSVL.

The rearrangement joins TRBV25-1 to TRBJ2-7, with TRBD2 as a possible D gene (7 bases). The germline gives CDR1 MGHDK, CDR2 SYGVNS. The CDR3 is made up of 17 amino acids. Trimming removed 3 bases at V and 6 bases at J, with 24 bases between. CDR3 sequence (DNA): TGTGCCAGCAGTGAGAATTGCCCGCGGGGGCCGGTATGCGAGCAGTACTTC. Its translation is CASSENCPRGPVCEQYF.

This clone was counted only a few times. V gene TRBV27 combines with J gene TRBJ2-1, with TRBD2 matching 14 bases. V trimming: 7 bases; J trimming: 9 bases; junction bases outside the gene matches: 11. CDR3 length equals 16 residues. Germline CDR1 MNHEY, CDR2 SMNVEV (reference sequence). The CDR3: CASTLRGTSGRSEQFF. The CDR3 region has the DNA TGTGCCAGCACTCTAAGAGGGACTAGCGGGAGAAGTGAGCAGTTCTTC.

The CDR3 sequence is CASSLVSSGTEQYF. The CDR3 DNA reads TGTGCCAGCAGCTTAGTTTCTAGCGGGACCGAGCAGTACTTC. The chain uses TRBV13 and TRBJ2-7; TRBD2 matches 9 bases. Losses at the gene ends were 1 base for V and 6 bases for J; bases not matched to a gene: 4. This CDR3 is built from 14 residues. Germline V gives CDR1 PRHDT, CDR2 FYEKMQ (reference sequence). The full variable domain, its missing parts supplied by reference TRBV13 and TRBJ2-7, is AAGVIQSPRHLIKEKRETATLKCYPIPRHDTVYWYQQGPGQDPQFLISFYEKMQSDKGSIPDRFSAQQFSDYHSELNMSSLELGDSALYFCASSLVSSGTEQYFGPGTRLTVT.

The chain has TRBV7-9 and TRBJ1-2, with D unclear. The CDR3 extends over 13 amino acids. Germline-derived CDR1 and CDR2 are SEHNR and FQNEAQ (reference sequence). The V and J ends lost 2 bases and 6 bases respectively, with 10 bases between them. The CDR3 DNA is TGTGCCAGCAGCTTACCCTTGGCCAATGGCTACACCTTC. It encodes CASSLPLANGYTF.